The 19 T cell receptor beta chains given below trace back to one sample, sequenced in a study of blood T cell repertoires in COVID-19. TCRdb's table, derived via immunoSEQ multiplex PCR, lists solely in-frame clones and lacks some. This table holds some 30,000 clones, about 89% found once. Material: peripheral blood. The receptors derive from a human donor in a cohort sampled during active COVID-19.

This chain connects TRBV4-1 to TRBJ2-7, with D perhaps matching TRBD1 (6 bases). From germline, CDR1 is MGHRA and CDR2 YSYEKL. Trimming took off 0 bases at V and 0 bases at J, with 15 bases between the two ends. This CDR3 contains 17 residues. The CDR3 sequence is CASSQDPGQGISYEQYF. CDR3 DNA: TGCGCCAGCAGCCAAGATCCGGGCCAGGGGATCTCCTACGAGCAGTACTTC.

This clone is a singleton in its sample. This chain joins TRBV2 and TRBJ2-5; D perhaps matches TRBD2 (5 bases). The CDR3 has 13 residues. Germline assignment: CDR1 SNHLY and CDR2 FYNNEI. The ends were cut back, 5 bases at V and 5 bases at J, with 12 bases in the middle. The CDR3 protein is CASSNTRDETQYF. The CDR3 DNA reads TGTGCCAGCAGTAACACTAGGGATGAGACCCAGTACTTC.

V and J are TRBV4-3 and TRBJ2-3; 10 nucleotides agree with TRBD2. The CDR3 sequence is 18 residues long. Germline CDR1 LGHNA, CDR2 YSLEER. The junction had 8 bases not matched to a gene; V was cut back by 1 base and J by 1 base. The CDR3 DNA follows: TGCGCCAGCAGCCAAGCCAGCGGGGGGGCCGGGGGCACAGATACGCAGTATTTT. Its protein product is CASSQASGGAGGTDTQYF.

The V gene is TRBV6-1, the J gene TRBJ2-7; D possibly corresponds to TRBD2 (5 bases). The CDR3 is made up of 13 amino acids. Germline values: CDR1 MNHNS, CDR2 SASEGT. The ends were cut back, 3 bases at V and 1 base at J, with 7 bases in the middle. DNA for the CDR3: TGTGCCAGCAGTGACGGAGGTTCCTACGAGCAGTACTTC. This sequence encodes CASSDGGSYEQYF.

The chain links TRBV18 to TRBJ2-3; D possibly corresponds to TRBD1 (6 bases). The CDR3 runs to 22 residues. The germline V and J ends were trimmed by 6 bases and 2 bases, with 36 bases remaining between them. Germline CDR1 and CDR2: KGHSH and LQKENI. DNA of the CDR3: TGTGCCAGCTCGACAGGTAGAAGAGGGCTCGGGACGGCCGACTCTATCACAGATACGCAGTATTTT. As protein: CASSTGRRGLGTADSITDTQYF.

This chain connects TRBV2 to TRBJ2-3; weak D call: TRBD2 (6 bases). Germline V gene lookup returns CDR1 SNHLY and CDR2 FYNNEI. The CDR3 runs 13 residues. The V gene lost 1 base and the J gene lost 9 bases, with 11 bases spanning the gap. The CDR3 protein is CASSEGGVGTQYF. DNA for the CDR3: TGTGCCAGCAGTGAAGGCGGGGTCGGGACGCAGTATTTT.

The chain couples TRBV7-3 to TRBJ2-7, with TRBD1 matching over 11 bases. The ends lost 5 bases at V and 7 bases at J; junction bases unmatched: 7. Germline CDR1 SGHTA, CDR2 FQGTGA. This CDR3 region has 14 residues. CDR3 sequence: CASSLDRGLGEQYF. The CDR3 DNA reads TGTGCCAGCAGCCTGGACAGGGGGCTTGGGGAGCAGTACTTC.

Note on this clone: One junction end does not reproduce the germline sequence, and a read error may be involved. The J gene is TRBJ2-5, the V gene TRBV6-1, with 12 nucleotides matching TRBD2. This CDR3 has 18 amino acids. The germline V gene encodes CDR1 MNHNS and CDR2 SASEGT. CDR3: CASSEGPSGGGNQETQYF. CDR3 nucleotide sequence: TGTGCCAGCAGCGAAGGGCCTAGCGGGGGGGGGAACCAAGAGACCCAGTACTTC.

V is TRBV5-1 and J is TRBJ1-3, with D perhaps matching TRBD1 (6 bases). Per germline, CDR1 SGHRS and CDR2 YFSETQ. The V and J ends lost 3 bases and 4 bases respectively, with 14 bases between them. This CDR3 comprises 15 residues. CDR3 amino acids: CASSSTGLGGNTIYF. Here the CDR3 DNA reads TGCGCCAGCAGCTCGACAGGCCTCGGGGGAAACACCATATATTTT. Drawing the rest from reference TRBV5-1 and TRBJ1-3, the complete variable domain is KAGVTQTPRYLIKTRGQQVTLSCSPISGHRSVSWYQQTPGQGLQFLFEYFSETQRNKGNFPGRFSGRQFSNSRSEMNVSTLELGDSALYLCASSSTGLGGNTIYFGEGSWLTVV.

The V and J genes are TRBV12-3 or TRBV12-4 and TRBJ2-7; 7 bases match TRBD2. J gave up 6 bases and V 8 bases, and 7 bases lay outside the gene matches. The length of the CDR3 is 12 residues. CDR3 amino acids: CASALAGVEQYF. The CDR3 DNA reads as TGTGCCAGCGCCCTGGCGGGGGTCGAGCAGTACTTC.

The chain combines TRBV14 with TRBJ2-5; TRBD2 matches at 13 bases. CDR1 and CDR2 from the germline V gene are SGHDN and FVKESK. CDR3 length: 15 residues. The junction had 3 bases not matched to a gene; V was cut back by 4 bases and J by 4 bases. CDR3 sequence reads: CASSLGLAGVETQYF. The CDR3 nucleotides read TGTGCCAGCAGCCTCGGACTAGCGGGGGTAGAGACCCAGTACTTC.

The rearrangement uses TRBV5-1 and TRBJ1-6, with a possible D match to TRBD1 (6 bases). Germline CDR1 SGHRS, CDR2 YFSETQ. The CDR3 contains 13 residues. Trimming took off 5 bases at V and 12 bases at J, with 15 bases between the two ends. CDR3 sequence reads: CASRDHQGKPLHF. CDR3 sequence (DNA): TGCGCCAGCAGGGACCACCAGGGGAAACCCCTCCACTTT.

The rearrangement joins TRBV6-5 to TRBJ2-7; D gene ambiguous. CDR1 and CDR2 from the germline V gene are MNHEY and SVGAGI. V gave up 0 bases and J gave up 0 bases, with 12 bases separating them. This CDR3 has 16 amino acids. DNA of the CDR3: TGTGCCAGCAGTTACTCCCTAGGTTCGCACTCCTACGAGCAGTACTTC. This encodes CASSYSLGSHSYEQYF.

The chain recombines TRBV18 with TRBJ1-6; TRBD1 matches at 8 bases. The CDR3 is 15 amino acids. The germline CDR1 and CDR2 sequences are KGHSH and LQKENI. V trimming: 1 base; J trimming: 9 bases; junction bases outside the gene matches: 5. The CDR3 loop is CASSPRQGLGSPLHF. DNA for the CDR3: TGTGCCAGCTCACCACGACAGGGGTTGGGTTCACCCCTCCACTTT.

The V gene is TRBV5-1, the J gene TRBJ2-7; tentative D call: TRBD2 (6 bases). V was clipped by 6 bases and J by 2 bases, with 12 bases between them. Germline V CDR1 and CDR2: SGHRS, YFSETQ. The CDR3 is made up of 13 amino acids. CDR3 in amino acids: CASNGGATYEQYF. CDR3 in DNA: TGCGCCAGCAACGGAGGGGCGACCTACGAGCAGTACTTC.

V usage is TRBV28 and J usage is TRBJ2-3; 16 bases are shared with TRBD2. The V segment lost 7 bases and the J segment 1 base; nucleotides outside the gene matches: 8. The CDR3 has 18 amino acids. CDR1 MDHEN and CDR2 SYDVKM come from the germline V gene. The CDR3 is CASTPGLAGGRGTDTQYF. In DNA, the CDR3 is TGTGCCAGCACCCCGGGACTAGCGGGGGGGCGGGGCACAGATACGCAGTATTTT.

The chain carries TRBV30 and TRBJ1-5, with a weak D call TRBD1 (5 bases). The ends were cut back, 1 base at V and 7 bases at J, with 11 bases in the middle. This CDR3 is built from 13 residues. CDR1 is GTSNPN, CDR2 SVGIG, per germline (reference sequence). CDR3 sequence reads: CAWSGGDQQPQHF. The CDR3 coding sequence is TGTGCCTGGAGTGGGGGGGACCAACAGCCCCAGCATTTT.

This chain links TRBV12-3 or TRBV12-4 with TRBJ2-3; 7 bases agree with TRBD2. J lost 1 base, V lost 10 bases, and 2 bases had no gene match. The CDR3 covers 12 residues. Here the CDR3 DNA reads TGTGCCACCGCGGGGGGCACAGATACGCAGTATTTT. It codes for CATAGGTDTQYF.

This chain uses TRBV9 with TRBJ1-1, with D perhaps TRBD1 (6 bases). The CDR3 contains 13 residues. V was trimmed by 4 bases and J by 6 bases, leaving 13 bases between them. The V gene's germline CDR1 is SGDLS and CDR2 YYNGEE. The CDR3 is CASSHGGGAEAFF. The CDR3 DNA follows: TGTGCCAGCAGCCACGGGGGGGGCGCTGAAGCTTTCTTT.